The entry below gives a single TCR beta chain sequence along with its context. Its antigen is as yet unknown. With 3 bases removed from V and 7 bases from J, the gap between germline ends came to 15 bases. Germline CDR1 and CDR2: SNHLY and FYNNEI. There are 15 residues in the CDR3. This sample was taken from a study of T cell responses to AZD1222 COVID-19 vaccine. Study-level findings and limits: Reportedly, nearly half the spike-specific TCRs target unmutated variant regions. Once two AZD1222 doses were given, Spike-specific TCR breadth and depth went up.

This table comes from immunoSEQ multiplex PCR, and its TCRdb copy is limited to in-frame clones, with some not included. This table has approximately 140,000 clones, about 93% appearing once. The source material was peripheral blood, sampled on day 0 of AZD1222 vaccination. V usage is TRBV2 and J usage is TRBJ1-4, with a weak D call TRBD1 (5 bases). The sequence was collected from an adult in good health. CDR3 bases: TGTGCCAGCAGTGAGGAACAGGCTGGGTTTGAAAAACTGTTTTTT. Its protein product is CASSEEQAGFEKLFF.